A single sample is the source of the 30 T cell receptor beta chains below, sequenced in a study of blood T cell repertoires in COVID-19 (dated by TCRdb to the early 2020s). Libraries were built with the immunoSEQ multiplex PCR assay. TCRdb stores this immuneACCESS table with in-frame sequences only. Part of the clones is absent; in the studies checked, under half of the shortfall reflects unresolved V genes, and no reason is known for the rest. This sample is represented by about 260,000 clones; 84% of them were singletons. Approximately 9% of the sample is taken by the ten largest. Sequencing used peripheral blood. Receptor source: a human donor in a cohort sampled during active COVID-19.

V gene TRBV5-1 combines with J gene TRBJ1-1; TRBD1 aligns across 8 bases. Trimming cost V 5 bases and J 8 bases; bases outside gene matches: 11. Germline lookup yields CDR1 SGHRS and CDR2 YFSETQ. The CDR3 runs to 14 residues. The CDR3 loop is CASSQTRDRQEAFF. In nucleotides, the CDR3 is TGCGCCAGCAGTCAGACCCGGGACAGGCAAGAAGCTTTCTTT.

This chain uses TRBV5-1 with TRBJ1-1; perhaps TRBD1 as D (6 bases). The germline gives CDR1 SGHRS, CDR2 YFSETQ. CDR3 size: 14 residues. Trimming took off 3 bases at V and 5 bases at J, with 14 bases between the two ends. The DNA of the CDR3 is TGCGCCAGCAGCTCCCAACAGGGATCAACTGAAGCTTTCTTT. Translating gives CASSSQQGSTEAFF.

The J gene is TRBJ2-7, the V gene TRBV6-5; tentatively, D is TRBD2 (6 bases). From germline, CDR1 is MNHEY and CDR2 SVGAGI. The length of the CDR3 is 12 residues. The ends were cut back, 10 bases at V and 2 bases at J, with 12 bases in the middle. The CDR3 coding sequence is TGTGCCACCCGGGACTCCACCTACGAGCAGTACTTC. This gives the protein CATRDSTYEQYF.

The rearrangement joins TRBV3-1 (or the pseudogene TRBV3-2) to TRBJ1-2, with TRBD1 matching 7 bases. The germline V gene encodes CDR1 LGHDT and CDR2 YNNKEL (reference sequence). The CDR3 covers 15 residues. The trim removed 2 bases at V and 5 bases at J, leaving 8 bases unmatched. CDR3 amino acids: CASSQFPGQQYGYTF. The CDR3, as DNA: TGTGCCAGCAGCCAATTTCCGGGACAGCAATATGGCTACACCTTC.

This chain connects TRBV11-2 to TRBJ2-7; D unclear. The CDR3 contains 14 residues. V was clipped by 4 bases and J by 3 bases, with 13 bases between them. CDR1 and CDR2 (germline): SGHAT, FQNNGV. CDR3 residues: CASSSWHTDYEQYF. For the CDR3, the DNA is TGTGCCAGCAGCTCTTGGCACACCGACTACGAGCAGTACTTC.

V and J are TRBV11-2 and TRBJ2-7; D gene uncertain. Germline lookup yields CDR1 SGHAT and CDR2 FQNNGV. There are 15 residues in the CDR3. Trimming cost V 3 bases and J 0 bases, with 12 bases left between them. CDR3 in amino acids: CASSFDPVHSYEQYF. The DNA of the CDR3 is TGTGCCAGCAGCTTTGATCCCGTACACTCCTACGAGCAGTACTTC. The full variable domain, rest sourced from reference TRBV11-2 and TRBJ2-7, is EAGVAQSPRYKIIEKRQSVAFWCNPISGHATLYWYQQILGQGPKLLIQFQNNGVVDDSQLPKDRFSAERLKGVDSTLKIQPAKLEDSAVYLCASSFDPVHSYEQYFGPGTRLTVT.

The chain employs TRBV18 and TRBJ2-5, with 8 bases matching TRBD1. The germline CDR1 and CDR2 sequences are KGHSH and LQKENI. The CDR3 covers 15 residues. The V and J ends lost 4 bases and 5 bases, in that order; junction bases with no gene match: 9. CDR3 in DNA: TGTGCCAGCTCACGGACAACAGGGGGGTACGAGACCCAGTACTTC. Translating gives CASSRTTGGYETQYF.

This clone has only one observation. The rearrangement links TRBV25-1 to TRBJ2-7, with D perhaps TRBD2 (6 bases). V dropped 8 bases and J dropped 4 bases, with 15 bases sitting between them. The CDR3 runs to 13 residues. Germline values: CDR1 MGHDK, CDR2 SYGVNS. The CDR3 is CASRSSGGYEQYF. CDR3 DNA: TGTGCCAGCCGATCATCTGGGGGGTACGAGCAGTACTTC.

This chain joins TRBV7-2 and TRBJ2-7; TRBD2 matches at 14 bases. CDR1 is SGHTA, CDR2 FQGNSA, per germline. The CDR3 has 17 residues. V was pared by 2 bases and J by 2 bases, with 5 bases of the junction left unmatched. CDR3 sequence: CASSLRLAGGPPYEQYF. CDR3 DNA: TGTGCCAGCAGCTTAAGACTAGCGGGAGGGCCTCCCTACGAGCAGTACTTC.

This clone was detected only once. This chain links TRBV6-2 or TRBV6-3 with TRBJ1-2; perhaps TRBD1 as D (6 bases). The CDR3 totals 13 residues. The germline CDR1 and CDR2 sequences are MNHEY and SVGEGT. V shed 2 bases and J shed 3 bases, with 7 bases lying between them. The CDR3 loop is CASSYGGYYGYTF. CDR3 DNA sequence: TGTGCCAGCAGTTACGGGGGCTACTATGGCTACACCTTC.

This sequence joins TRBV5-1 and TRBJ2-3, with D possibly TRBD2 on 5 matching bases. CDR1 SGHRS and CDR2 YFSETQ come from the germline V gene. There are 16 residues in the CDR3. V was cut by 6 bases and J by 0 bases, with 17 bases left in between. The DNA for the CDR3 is TGCGCCAGCAACCATGGTCCGGGATCCAGCACAGATACGCAGTATTTT. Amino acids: CASNHGPGSSTDTQYF.

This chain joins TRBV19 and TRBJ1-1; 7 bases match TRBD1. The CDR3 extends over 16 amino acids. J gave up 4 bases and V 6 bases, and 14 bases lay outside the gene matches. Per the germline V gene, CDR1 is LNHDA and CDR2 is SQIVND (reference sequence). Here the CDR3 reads CASRSYRDRRLTEAFF. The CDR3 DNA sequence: TGTGCCAGTAGATCTTACCGGGACAGAAGGCTCACTGAAGCTTTCTTT.

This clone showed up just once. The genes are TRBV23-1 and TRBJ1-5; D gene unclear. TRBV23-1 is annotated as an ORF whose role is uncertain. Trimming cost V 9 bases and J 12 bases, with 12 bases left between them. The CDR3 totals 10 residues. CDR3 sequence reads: CASPLPCQHF. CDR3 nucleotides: TGCGCCAGTCCTCTACCGTGCCAGCATTTT.

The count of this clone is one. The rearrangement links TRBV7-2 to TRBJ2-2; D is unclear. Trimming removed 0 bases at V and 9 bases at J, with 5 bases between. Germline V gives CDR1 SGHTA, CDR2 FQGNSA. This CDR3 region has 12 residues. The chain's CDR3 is CASSLAPRELFF. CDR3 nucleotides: TGTGCCAGCAGCTTAGCCCCCAGGGAGCTGTTTTTT.

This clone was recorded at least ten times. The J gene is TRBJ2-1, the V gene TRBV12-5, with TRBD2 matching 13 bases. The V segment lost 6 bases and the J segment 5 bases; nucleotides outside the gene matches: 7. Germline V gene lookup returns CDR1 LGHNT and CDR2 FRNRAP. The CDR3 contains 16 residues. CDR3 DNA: TGTGCTAGTGGCCCCGGGACTAGCGGGATAGACAATGAGCAGTTCTTC. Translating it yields CASGPGTSGIDNEQFF.

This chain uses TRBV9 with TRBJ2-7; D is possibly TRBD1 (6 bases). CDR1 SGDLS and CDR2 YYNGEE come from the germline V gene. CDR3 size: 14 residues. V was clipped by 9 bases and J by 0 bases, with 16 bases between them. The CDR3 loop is CANSYRESSYEQYF. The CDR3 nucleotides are TGTGCCAACTCCTACAGGGAGAGCTCCTACGAGCAGTACTTC.

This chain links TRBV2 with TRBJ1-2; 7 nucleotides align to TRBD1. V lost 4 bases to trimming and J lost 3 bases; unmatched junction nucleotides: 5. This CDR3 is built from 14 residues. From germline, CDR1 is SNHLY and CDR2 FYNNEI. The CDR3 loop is CASSGRGGDYGYTF. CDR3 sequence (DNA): TGTGCCAGCAGTGGCCGAGGGGGCGACTATGGCTACACCTTC.

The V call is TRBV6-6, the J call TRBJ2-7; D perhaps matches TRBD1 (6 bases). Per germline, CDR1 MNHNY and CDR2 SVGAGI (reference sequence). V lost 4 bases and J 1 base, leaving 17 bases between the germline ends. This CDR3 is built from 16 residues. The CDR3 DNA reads TGTGCCAGCAGTTCACCATCGACAGGAGTATCCTACGAGCAGTACTTC. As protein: CASSSPSTGVSYEQYF.

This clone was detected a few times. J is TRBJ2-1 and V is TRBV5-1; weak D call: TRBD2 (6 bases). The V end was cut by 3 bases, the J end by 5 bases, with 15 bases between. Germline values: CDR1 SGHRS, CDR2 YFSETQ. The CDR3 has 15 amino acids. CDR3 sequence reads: CASSSGVGIDNEQFF. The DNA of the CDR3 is TGCGCCAGCAGCTCGGGGGTGGGCATTGACAATGAGCAGTTCTTC.

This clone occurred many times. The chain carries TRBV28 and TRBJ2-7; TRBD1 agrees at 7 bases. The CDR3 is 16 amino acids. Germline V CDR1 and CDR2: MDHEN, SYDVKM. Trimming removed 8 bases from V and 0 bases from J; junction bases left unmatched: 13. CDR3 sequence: CASGQEDYYSSYEQYF. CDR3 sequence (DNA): TGTGCCAGCGGACAGGAAGACTATTATTCCTCCTACGAGCAGTACTTC.

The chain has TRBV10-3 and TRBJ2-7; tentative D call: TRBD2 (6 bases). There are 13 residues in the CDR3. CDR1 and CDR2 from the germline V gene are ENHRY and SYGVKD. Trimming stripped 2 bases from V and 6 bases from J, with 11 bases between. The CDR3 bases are TGTGCCATCAGTGAGGCAGGAGGGTCCGAGCAGTACTTC. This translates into CAISEAGGSEQYF.

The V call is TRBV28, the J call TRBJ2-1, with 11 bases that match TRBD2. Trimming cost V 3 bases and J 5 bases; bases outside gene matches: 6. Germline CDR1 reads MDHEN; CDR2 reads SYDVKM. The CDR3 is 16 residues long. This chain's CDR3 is CASSLGGLAGNNEQFF. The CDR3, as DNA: TGTGCCAGCAGTTTGGGAGGACTAGCGGGCAACAATGAGCAGTTCTTC.

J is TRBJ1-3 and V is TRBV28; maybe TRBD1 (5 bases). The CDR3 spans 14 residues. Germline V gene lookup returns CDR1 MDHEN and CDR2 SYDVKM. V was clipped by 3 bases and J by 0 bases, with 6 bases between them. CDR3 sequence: CASSFQGSGNTIYF. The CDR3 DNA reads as TGTGCCAGCAGTTTTCAGGGCTCTGGAAACACCATATATTTT. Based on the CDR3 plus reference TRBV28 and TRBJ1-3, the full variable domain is DVKVTQSSRYLVKRTGEKVFLECVQDMDHENMFWYRQDPGLGLRLIYFSYDVKMKEKGDIPEGYSVSREKKERFSLILESASTNQTSMYLCASSFQGSGNTIYFGEGSWLTVV.

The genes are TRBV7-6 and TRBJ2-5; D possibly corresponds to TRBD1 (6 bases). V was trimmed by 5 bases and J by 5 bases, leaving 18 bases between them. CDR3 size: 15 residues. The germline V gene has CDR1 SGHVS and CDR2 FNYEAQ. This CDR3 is CASSPNTGLGETQYF. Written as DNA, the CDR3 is TGTGCCAGCAGCCCCAACACAGGGTTGGGGGAGACCCAGTACTTC.

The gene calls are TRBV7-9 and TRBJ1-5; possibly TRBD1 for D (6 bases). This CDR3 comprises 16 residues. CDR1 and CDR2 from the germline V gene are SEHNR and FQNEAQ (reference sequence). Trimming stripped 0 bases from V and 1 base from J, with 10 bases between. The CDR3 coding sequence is TGTGCCAGCAGCTTAGCGGGGGCATCGAGCAATCAGCCCCAGCATTTT. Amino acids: CASSLAGASSNQPQHF.

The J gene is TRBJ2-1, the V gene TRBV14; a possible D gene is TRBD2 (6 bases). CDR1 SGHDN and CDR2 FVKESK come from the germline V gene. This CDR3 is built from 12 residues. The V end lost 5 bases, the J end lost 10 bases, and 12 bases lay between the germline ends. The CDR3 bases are TGTGCCAGCAGCAAAAAAGGGAGGGAGCAGTTCTTC. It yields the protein CASSKKGREQFF.

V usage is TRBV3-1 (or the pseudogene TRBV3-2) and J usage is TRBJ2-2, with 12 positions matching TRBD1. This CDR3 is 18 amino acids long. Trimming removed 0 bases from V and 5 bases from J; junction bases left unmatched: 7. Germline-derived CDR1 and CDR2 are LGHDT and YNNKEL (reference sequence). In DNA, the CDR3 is TGTGCCAGCAGCCAAGATTTCGGGACAGGGGGCAGAACCGGGGAGCTGTTTTTT. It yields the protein CASSQDFGTGGRTGELFF.

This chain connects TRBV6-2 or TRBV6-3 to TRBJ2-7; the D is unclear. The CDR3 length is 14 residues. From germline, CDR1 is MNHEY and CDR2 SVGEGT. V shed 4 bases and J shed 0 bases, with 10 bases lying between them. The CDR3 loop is CASSLAGPSYEQYF. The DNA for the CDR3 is TGTGCCAGCAGTTTAGCTGGTCCCTCCTACGAGCAGTACTTC.

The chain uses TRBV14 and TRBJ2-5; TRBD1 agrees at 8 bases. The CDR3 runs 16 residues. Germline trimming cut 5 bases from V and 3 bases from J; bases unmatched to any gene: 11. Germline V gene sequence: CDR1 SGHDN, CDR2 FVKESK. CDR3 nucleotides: TGTGCCAGCAGCGGCAGGGGGCTCTTTCGGAAAGAGACCCAGTACTTC. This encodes CASSGRGLFRKETQYF.

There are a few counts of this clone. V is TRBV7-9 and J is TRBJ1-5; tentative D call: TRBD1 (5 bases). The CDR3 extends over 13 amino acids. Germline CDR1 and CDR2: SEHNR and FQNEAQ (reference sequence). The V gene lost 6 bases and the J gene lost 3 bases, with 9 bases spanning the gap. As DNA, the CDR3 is TGTGCCAGCAGTAGGACAAACAATCAGCCCCAGCATTTT. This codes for CASSRTNNQPQHF.